The 29 T cell receptor beta chains presented below share a single source sample, sequenced in a study of T cells in Graves' hyperthyroidism and ophthalmopathy. The investigators amplified TCR beta CDR3 regions from RNA transcripts. Carried out on the TCR CDR3, a first-round RT-PCR used the HTBI primer set. A single record per CDR3 protein comes from TCRdb applying MiXCR to the multiplex PCR reads. The data show around 620,000 distinct CDR3 sequences, with around 45% seen just once and 15% to 20% held by the top ten. The sequenced sample consisted of peripheral blood or thyroid tissue (not recorded which). These receptors all stem from an adult woman with Graves' disease, either hyperthyroidism or ophthalmopathy (not recorded which).

The V call is TRBV20-1, the J call TRBJ2-1, with D possibly being TRBD1 (6 bases). V was shortened by 5 bases and J by 6 bases, with 17 bases between the two germline ends. CDR1 is DFQATT, CDR2 SNEGSKA, per germline (reference sequence). The CDR3 consists of 14 residues. The CDR3 sequence: CSASLGGGSNEQFF. The CDR3 DNA sequence: TGCAGTGCTTCACTTGGGGGCGGCAGCAATGAGCAGTTCTTC.

This clonotype has a count of ten or more. This sequence may be a read error, since a much larger clone differs from it by one base. This chain joins TRBV27 and TRBJ2-7; D not certain. The CDR3 totals 11 residues. V was clipped by 5 bases and J by 3 bases, with 5 bases between them. Germline V gene lookup returns CDR1 MNHEY and CDR2 SMNVEV (reference sequence). This chain's CDR3 is CASSAYYEQYF. The CDR3 nucleotides are TGTGCCAGCAGTGCGTACTACGAGCAGTACTTC.

At least ten counts were recorded for this clonotype. V gene TRBV2 combines with J gene TRBJ1-1; 9 positions agree with TRBD1. Losses at the gene ends were 7 bases for V and 5 bases for J; bases not matched to a gene: 5. The germline gives CDR1 SNHLY, CDR2 FYNNEI. The CDR3 is 13 residues long. For the CDR3, the DNA is TGTGCCAGCACCGGACAGGGGTTAACTGAAGCTTTCTTT. Protein sequence: CASTGQGLTEAFF.

Only a few counts were recorded for this clonotype. The rearrangement joins TRBV2 to TRBJ1-2, with 9 bases identical to TRBD1. The germline V gene encodes CDR1 SNHLY and CDR2 FYNNEI. V trimming: 5 bases; J trimming: 7 bases; junction bases outside the gene matches: 5. The CDR3 spans 13 residues. CDR3 sequence: CASSSDRGGGYTF. DNA of the CDR3: TGTGCCAGCAGTTCGGACAGGGGTGGTGGCTACACCTTC.

J is TRBJ1-2 and V is TRBV7-2, with a tentative D call TRBD1 (5 bases). The V end lost 5 bases, the J end lost 8 bases, and 15 bases lay between the germline ends. This CDR3 region has 13 residues. Per the germline V gene, CDR1 is SGHTA and CDR2 is FQGNSA. The CDR3 loop reads CASSEGAGKGYTF. The CDR3 coding sequence is TGTGCCAGCAGCGAAGGGGCAGGGAAAGGCTACACCTTC. The full variable domain, with the rest looked up from reference TRBV7-2 and TRBJ1-2, is GAGVSQSPSNKVTEKGKDVELRCDPISGHTALYWYRQSLGQGLEFLIYFQGNSAPDKSGLPSDRFSAERTGGSVSTLTIQRTQQEDSAVYLCASSEGAGKGYTFGSGTRLTVV.

This chain links TRBV6-1 with TRBJ1-5; D might be TRBD1 (6 bases). CDR3 length: 14 residues. V lost 6 bases and J 6 bases, leaving 15 bases between the germline ends. Per germline, CDR1 MNHNS and CDR2 SASEGT. The chain's CDR3 is CASRPRGGIQPQHF. CDR3 nucleotide sequence: TGTGCCAGCAGACCAAGGGGGGGGATTCAGCCCCAGCATTTT.

The table lists this clonotype with many counts. The rearrangement joins TRBV19 to TRBJ1-1; 7 bases are a match to TRBD1. CDR3 length equals 17 residues. J gave up 4 bases and V 5 bases, and 16 bases lay outside the gene matches. The germline V gene encodes CDR1 LNHDA and CDR2 SQIVND (reference sequence). CDR3 in amino acids: CASSLGRDRPSGTEAFF. Here the CDR3 DNA reads TGTGCCAGTAGTCTAGGCCGGGACAGACCCAGTGGCACTGAAGCTTTCTTT.

This clonotype was detected many times. The chain joins TRBV2 to TRBJ2-7; tentatively, D is TRBD2 (6 bases). V lost 6 bases to trimming and J lost 6 bases, with 18 bases between them. The length of the CDR3 is 14 residues. In germline, CDR1 is SNHLY, CDR2 FYNNEI. The CDR3 region has the DNA TGTGCCAGCAGGTATGGAGGGGCAGTCATCGAGCAGTACTTC. Amino acid sequence: CASRYGGAVIEQYF.

The chain is built from TRBV19 and TRBJ2-5; 10 nucleotides match TRBD2. TRBJ2-7 matches the DNA end more closely, so the J call is doubtful. This CDR3 contains 15 residues. The V gene's germline CDR1 is LNHDA and CDR2 SQIVND (reference sequence). The CDR3 here is CASNRASGSSYEQYF. The CDR3 region has the DNA TGTGCCAGTAATCGGGCTAGCGGGAGCTCCTACGAGCAGTACTTC.

On this clonotype itself: One end of the junction is discordant with germline, which a read error may explain. This chain joins TRBV20-1 and TRBJ2-2, with 7 positions matching TRBD2. CDR1 and CDR2 (germline): DFQATT, SNEGSKA (reference sequence). The CDR3 covers 14 residues. Here the CDR3 DNA reads TGCAGTGCTAGGCCTAGCGGTAACACCGGGGAGCTGTCTTGG. Amino acid sequence: CSARPSGNTGELSW.

The chain's CDR3 is CASRTSGTDTQYF. The CDR3 DNA reads TGTGCCAGCAGGACTAGCGGCACAGATACGCAGTATTTT. The rearrangement joins TRBV12-3 or TRBV12-4 to TRBJ2-3, with TRBD2 matching 8 bases. The CDR3 is 13 amino acids. V lost 6 bases, J lost 1 base, and 0 bases stayed unmatched.

This clonotype has ten or more counts. The chain links TRBV6-6 to TRBJ1-2; D may be TRBD1 (5 bases). In germline, CDR1 is MNHNY, CDR2 SVGAGI (reference sequence). The CDR3 covers 14 residues. The germline V and J ends were trimmed by 9 bases and 3 bases, with 17 bases remaining between them. In DNA, the CDR3 is TGTGCCAGAGAGACTCCAGGGTGGGACTATGGCTACACCTTC. It codes for CARETPGWDYGYTF.

The chain carries TRBV9 and TRBJ2-7; the D is unclear. V lost 6 bases, J lost 0 bases, and 13 bases lay in between. The germline V gene has CDR1 SGDLS and CDR2 YYNGEE. The CDR3 contains 14 residues. The CDR3, as DNA: TGTGCCAGCACCCCCTACGGCGCCTCCTACGAGCAGTACTTC. Residues: CASTPYGASYEQYF.

This clonotype has just a few counts. CDR3 DNA sequence: TGTGCCAGCAGTGGGCAGGGGCGATCAAACACTGAAGCTTTCTTT. It translates to CASSGQGRSNTEAFF. The chain couples TRBV2 to TRBJ1-1, with D maybe TRBD1 (6 bases). V gave up 4 bases and J gave up 2 bases, with 14 bases separating them. Germline loops: CDR1 SNHLY, CDR2 FYNNEI. This CDR3 has 15 residues.

A single count supports this clonotype. The genes are TRBV7-9 and TRBJ2-5, with D perhaps assigned TRBD1 or TRBD2 (5 bases each). Germline V gene lookup returns CDR1 SEHNR and CDR2 FQNEAQ (reference sequence). This CDR3 spans 14 amino acids. V was trimmed by 5 bases and J by 5 bases, leaving 15 bases between them. The CDR3 loop is CASSRWGRGETQYF. CDR3 DNA: TGTGCCAGCAGCAGATGGGGGAGAGGTGAGACCCAGTACTTC.

The chain employs TRBV7-2 and TRBJ1-6; weak D call: TRBD1 (6 bases). CDR1 and CDR2 from the germline V gene are SGHTA and FQGNSA. CDR3 length: 17 residues. V was cut by 1 base and J by 9 bases, with 19 bases left in between. The CDR3 coding sequence is TGTGCCAGCAGCTTAGTTCAGGCGGGGCAGGGGAGTTCACCCCTCCACTTT. Its protein is CASSLVQAGQGSSPLHF.

The gene calls are TRBV6-1 and TRBJ2-7, with 10 bases lining up with TRBD2. Germline CDR1 and CDR2: MNHNS and SASEGT. The CDR3 totals 15 residues. The V and J ends lost 6 bases and 3 bases, in that order; junction bases with no gene match: 8. The CDR3 spells CASSESSGRGYEQYF. The CDR3 DNA reads as TGTGCCAGCAGCGAATCTAGCGGGAGAGGCTACGAGCAGTACTTC.

This clonotype was detected many times. The chain has TRBV15 and TRBJ2-5, with D possibly TRBD2 on 5 matching bases. Germline V lookup: CDR1 LNHNV, CDR2 YYDKDF (reference sequence). V lost 0 bases and J lost 2, with 19 bases in between. There are 18 residues in the CDR3. CDR3 sequence (DNA): TGTGCCACCAGCAGAGATCTCTCCTTAGGAGAGCGGCAAGAGACCCAGTACTTC. Its protein product is CATSRDLSLGERQETQYF.

This clonotype was counted a few times. The rearrangement joins TRBV4-1 to TRBJ2-3; a weak D match, TRBD2 (5 bases). The CDR3 consists of 15 residues. V shed 4 bases and J shed 1 base, with 12 bases lying between them. Per the germline V gene, CDR1 is MGHRA and CDR2 is YSYEKL. The CDR3 nucleotides are TGCGCCAGCAGCCTCCGGGGTTTTGGCACAGATACGCAGTATTTT. Its translation: CASSLRGFGTDTQYF.

CDR3 sequence (DNA): TGCGCCAGCAGCGCCGGGATGGGGATCTATGGCTACACCTTC. The encoded protein is CASSAGMGIYGYTF. The gene calls are TRBV5-1 and TRBJ1-2; no firm D call. Germline V gives CDR1 SGHRS, CDR2 YFSETQ. CDR3 length equals 14 residues. Trimming pared 4 bases from V and 4 bases from J, leaving 14 bases between.

This chain uses TRBV25-1 with TRBJ1-1; 9 nucleotides line up with TRBD1. Trimming at V came to 7 bases and at J to 1 base, leaving 4 bases not matched to a gene. CDR3 size: 14 residues. CDR1 is MGHDK and CDR2 is SYGVNS in the germline V gene. CDR3 in amino acids: CASKWGQGNTEAFF. In DNA form, the CDR3 reads TGTGCCAGCAAATGGGGACAGGGGAACACTGAAGCTTTCTTT.

The V call is TRBV6-1, the J call TRBJ1-1, with D unclear. The CDR3 spans 13 residues. The germline V and J ends were trimmed by 8 bases and 0 bases, with 10 bases remaining between them. The germline V gene has CDR1 MNHNS and CDR2 SASEGT. The CDR3 DNA is TGTGCCAGCGGGGTGGTAGTGAACACTGAAGCTTTCTTT. Amino acids: CASGVVVNTEAFF.

Points on this clonotype: A junction end diverges from the germline sequence, so it may reflect a read error. The V call is TRBV27, the J call TRBJ1-5; D is ambiguous. CDR3 length: 12 amino acids. Germline V gene data show CDR1 as MNHEY and CDR2 as SMNVEV (reference sequence). The CDR3 spells CASSFQNQPRHF. The CDR3 nucleotides read TGTGCCAGCAGTTTCCAGAATCAGCCCCGGCATTTT.

This clonotype was detected only once. This sequence joins TRBV9 and TRBJ1-6; 7 bases fit TRBD1. V was pared by 1 base and J by 5 bases, with 3 bases of the junction left unmatched. The CDR3 is 15 residues long. CDR1 is SGDLS, CDR2 YYNGEE, per germline. The CDR3 here is CASSVSGTDNSPLHF. In nucleotides, the CDR3 is TGTGCCAGCAGCGTATCCGGGACAGATAATTCACCCCTCCACTTT. The entire variable domain, with the rest obtained from reference TRBV9 and TRBJ1-6, is as follows: DSGVTQTPKHLITATGQRVTLRCSPRSGDLSVYWYQQSLDQGLQFLIQYYNGEERAKGNILERFSAQQFPDLHSELNLSSLELGDSALYFCASSVSGTDNSPLHFGNGTRLTVT.

The CDR3 DNA sequence: TGTGCCAGCAGCCAGGCGGGAGGAATAAAGACCCAGTACTTC. Protein product: CASSQAGGIKTQYF. The chain combines TRBV14 with TRBJ2-5; TRBD2 aligns across 8 bases. The length of the CDR3 is 14 residues. Germline V gene data show CDR1 as SGHDN and CDR2 as FVKESK. Germline trimming cut 3 bases from V and 6 bases from J; bases unmatched to any gene: 6.

The chain is built from TRBV29-1 and TRBJ1-1, with 7 nucleotides matching TRBD1. With V trimmed by 6 bases and J by 1 base, 5 bases remained unmatched. The CDR3 runs 13 residues. The V gene's germline CDR1 is SQVTM and CDR2 ANQGSEA. CDR3 bases: TGCAGCGTCCGAACAGGGGCGAACACTGAAGCTTTCTTT. Translated, it gives CSVRTGANTEAFF.

In nucleotides, the CDR3 is TGTGCCAGCAGCTTGGACCGTTGGGGGGGCAGGGACTATGGCTACACCTTC. This sequence encodes CASSLDRWGGRDYGYTF. The rearrangement joins TRBV5-8 to TRBJ1-2, with D possibly matching TRBD1 (6 bases). Between the trimmed V and J ends, which lost 0 bases and 3 bases, there was a span of 18 bases. The germline gives CDR1 SGHTS, CDR2 YDEGEE. The CDR3 consists of 17 residues.

This clonotype was observed at least ten times. V gene TRBV7-9 combines with J gene TRBJ2-5; TRBD1 matches 7 bases. The CDR3 is made up of 15 amino acids. The V gene's germline CDR1 is SEHNR and CDR2 FQNEAQ (reference sequence). V lost 2 bases to trimming and J lost 2 bases; unmatched junction nucleotides: 5. The CDR3 bases are TGTGCCAGCAGCTTACTCAAGACAGGGCAAGAGACCCAGTACTTC. Protein: CASSLLKTGQETQYF.

This clonotype was observed at least ten times. J is TRBJ1-6 and V is TRBV15, with D possibly being TRBD1 (5 bases). Trimming took off 1 base at V and 4 bases at J, with 14 bases between the two ends. Germline V gene sequence: CDR1 LNHNV, CDR2 YYDKDF (reference sequence). The CDR3 has 17 amino acids. The CDR3 reads CATSRGGSLTYNSPLHF. CDR3 sequence (DNA): TGTGCCACCAGCAGAGGGGGGAGCCTAACATATAATTCACCCCTCCACTTT.